This T cell receptor (beta chain) comes out of a study of T cell responses to AZD1222 COVID-19 vaccine. General observations from the study: It should be noted that donors were predominantly white British and more often female, and clonal diversity was possibly underestimated. Elevations in Spike-specific TCR breadth and depth followed administration of two AZD1222 doses. The number of AZD1222 recipients seropositive at baseline was only 5 to 7.

The germline CDR1 and CDR2 sequences are MGHDK and SYGVNS. The CDR3 contains 15 residues. The V end was cut by 2 bases, the J end by 0 bases, with 7 bases between. Assay: immunoSEQ multiplex PCR; the TCRdb copy retains only in-frame clones and omits some. The table records approximately 110,000 clones, over 85% of them present only once. On this clone: What it binds is unknown.

V is TRBV25-1 and J is TRBJ1-4; unclear D gene. The sequencing used peripheral blood, collected on day 0 of AZD1222 vaccination. This TCR was sampled from an adult in good health. CDR3 residues: CASSERHATNEKLFF. CDR3 sequence (DNA): TGTGCCAGCAGTGAACGGCATGCAACTAATGAAAAACTGTTTTTT.